This record covers a single T cell receptor beta chain. Cohort 3 recovered donors had two negative PCRs, clearance, or symptom resolution. This entry comes from a study of blood T cell repertoires in COVID-19. Study in general: Samples representing acute and convalescent COVID-19 were sourced from the United States, Italy and Spain. The cDNA or gDNA used as material had been derived from T cells, B-cell-depleted T cells, or PBMCs.

This CDR3 comprises 11 residues. V lost 1 base and J lost 6, with 4 bases in between. The germline CDR1 and CDR2 sequences are MGHDK and SYGVNS. Per the study methods: Estimated nucleated cell counts came from reference gene primer amplification. The method was immunoSEQ multiplex PCR; TCRdb's version includes in-frame clones alone and lacks a portion of them. From that table come the V and J calls and clone size; the DNA was used to work out D and trimming. Counted here are roughly 250,000 clones, 86% occurring once; the ten biggest clones make up 2% to 2.5%. The genes are TRBV25-1 and TRBJ2-7; D remains unclear. The sequence was collected from a woman in her forties or fifties who had recovered from COVID-19. Sequencing was carried out using PBMCs or T cells enriched from blood (not recorded which). The CDR3: CASSELAEQYF. CDR3 nucleotides: TGTGCCAGCAGTGAATTGGCCGAGCAGTACTTC.